A single T cell receptor beta chain is shown here with its context. Antigen specificity is unknown. The sample originates from a study of blood T cells in healthy people across ages. Study-level results: Compared with aged donors, long-lived donors showed fewer expanded clones, suggesting selection. A conclusive naive versus antigen-experienced comparison was prevented by the unsorted PBMCs. Observed TCR beta diversity showed a strong correlation with the percentage of naive T cells as measured by flow cytometry.

Each sample gave at least 6 million isolated PBMCs. The germline CDR1 and CDR2 sequences are SEHNR and FQNEAQ (reference sequence). Trimming shortened V by 0 bases and J by 0 bases, and 12 bases separated the two germline ends. This CDR3 is 18 amino acids long. A second roughly 7 to 12 cycle PCR used barcoded and J-beta primers. TCRdb analysed the 5' RACE reads with MiXCR anew, one entry per CDR3 protein. The data show fewer than 1.5 million distinct CDR3 sequences, 40% to 50% seen once. The specimen was blood. This clonotype originated in a young woman in good health. V is TRBV7-9 and J is TRBJ2-6; D is unresolved. This chain's CDR3 is CASSLAARTTSGANVLTF. The CDR3 nucleotides read TGTGCCAGCAGCTTAGCCGCCCGGACCACCTCTGGGGCCAACGTCCTGACTTTC.